This T cell receptor (beta chain) was identified during a study of T-cell memory formation after mild COVID-19. Study as a whole: TCR clusters were mostly confined to one donor each.

CDR3 length: 16 residues. V lost 5 bases to trimming and J lost 0 bases, with 16 bases between them. In germline, CDR1 is MNHEY, CDR2 SMNVEV (reference sequence). General study findings and limits: Clones shrinking from day 15 to 85 showed even CD4/CD8 mixes; later expanders tilted CD4+. A second wave of clones peaked on day 37, and their SARS-CoV-2 specificity went unconfirmed. Some clones that responded were present in memory (sampled pre-infection), which suggests cross-reactive memory joined.

This clonotype appeared a few times. Its antigen is not known. A single record per CDR3 protein comes from TCRdb applying MiXCR to the 5' RACE reads. Here the sample spans 550,000 to 700,000 distinct CDR3 sequences, around 16% being singletons. The clonotype was recovered from an adult woman who had mild COVID-19 (a few samples of this study predate the infection). Cell type and time point are not known. The rearrangement links TRBV27 to TRBJ1-1; D ambiguous. Sequenced input: PBMCs or a T cell subset sorted from them (not recorded which). The CDR3 loop reads CASSPIGVGMNTEAFF. DNA for the CDR3: TGTGCCAGCAGTCCGATTGGTGTGGGCATGAACACTGAAGCTTTCTTT.